This T cell receptor beta chain appears in the sequencing data of a study of STAT5B mutations in CD4+ large granular lymphocyte leukemia. Whole-study context: Healthy donors showed HLA-associated enrichment of the CDR3 'QG' motif.

Repertoires were generated with immunoSEQ multiplex PCR, while TCRdb's copy carries only in-frame clones and drops some. Among around 30,000 clones listed, roughly 70% were seen once. Sequencing was done on a sample of CD4+ T cells from blood buffy coats. The receptor was isolated from a human donor in good health.

CDR3: CASSLVSNTGELFF. For the CDR3, the DNA is TGTGCCAGCAGCTTGGTGTCGAACACCGGGGAGCTGTTTTTT. The rearrangement uses TRBV11-2 and TRBJ2-2; D remains ambiguous. V was trimmed by 3 bases and J by 0 bases, leaving 5 bases between them. The CDR3 extends over 14 amino acids. Germline V gene data show CDR1 as SGHAT and CDR2 as FQNNGV.